Presented here are 29 T cell receptor beta chains from one specimen sequenced in a study of cytomegalovirus exposure and HLA in healthy donors. Primers included in the PCR were 60 Vbeta and 13 Jbeta primers. Data came from immunoSEQ multiplex PCR; TCRdb stores just in-frame clones and leaves some out. The clone table shows about 75,000 clones, with the ten largest holding 3% to 4%. The sample comprised PBMCs. The receptors were gathered from a man younger than 30 in good health and CMV-seropositive.

The chain recombines TRBV7-2 with TRBJ2-3, with 14 bases lining up with TRBD2. CDR3 size: 19 residues. The junction had 10 bases not matched to a gene; V was cut back by 1 base and J by 4 bases. Per the germline V gene, CDR1 is SGHTA and CDR2 is FQGNSA. The DNA of the CDR3 is TGTGCCAGCAGCTTAGTGAAAGGACTAGCGGGAGGAAGGGCAGATACGCAGTATTTT. Translating gives CASSLVKGLAGGRADTQYF.

The chain employs TRBV2 and TRBJ2-3; 8 bases fit TRBD1. The CDR3 is made up of 15 amino acids. J lost 0 bases, V lost 7 bases, and 6 bases had no gene match. Germline V gene data show CDR1 as SNHLY and CDR2 as FYNNEI. CDR3 in amino acids: CASIQDRASTDTQYF. The CDR3 bases are TGTGCCAGCATCCAGGACAGGGCGAGCACAGATACGCAGTATTTT. Together with reference TRBV2 and TRBJ2-3, the CDR3 gives the full variable domain: EPEVTQTPSHQVTQMGQEVILRCVPISNHLYFYWYRQILGQKVEFLVSFYNNEISEKSEIFDDQFSVERPDGSNFTLKIRSTKLEDSAMYFCASIQDRASTDTQYFGPGTRLTVL.

The chain employs TRBV21-1 and TRBJ1-5; the table's D call, TRBD1, has no DNA check behind it. TRBV21-1 is an annotated pseudogene. The CDR3 has 18 amino acids. The CDR3 region has the DNA TGTGCCAGGGTAACCGGGACAGGGGGCACGGGCGGCAATCAGCCCCAGCATTTT. This sequence encodes CARVTGTGGTGGNQPQHF.

V gene TRBV28 combines with J gene TRBJ1-1; TRBD1 aligns across 7 bases. The J segment lost 0 bases and the V segment lost 5 bases, leaving 6 bases of the junction unmatched. CDR1 and CDR2 (germline): MDHEN, SYDVKM. The CDR3 contains 15 residues. The CDR3 DNA reads TGTGCCAGCAGTCCCGTGGGACAGATGAACACTGAAGCTTTCTTT. Translating gives CASSPVGQMNTEAFF.

This sequence joins TRBV19 and TRBJ1-1; D is perhaps TRBD1 (6 bases). Germline V gene lookup returns CDR1 LNHDA and CDR2 SQIVND (reference sequence). CDR3 size: 15 residues. Trimming left V 3 bases short and J 1 base short, with 12 bases between. This CDR3 reads CASSIRTAPNTEAFF. DNA for the CDR3: TGTGCCAGTAGTATCAGGACAGCCCCGAACACTGAAGCTTTCTTT.

V usage is TRBV5-5 and J usage is TRBJ1-1, with no clear D. The CDR3 spans 14 residues. CDR1 is SGHKS, CDR2 YYEKEE, per germline (reference sequence). V was pared by 2 bases and J by 0 bases, with 8 bases between. The CDR3 DNA reads as TGTGCCAGCAGCTTAACCAGGATGAACACTGAAGCTTTCTTT. Amino acid sequence: CASSLTRMNTEAFF.

V usage is TRBV4-1 and J usage is TRBJ2-7; D is possibly TRBD2 (6 bases). Between the trimmed V and J ends, which lost 0 bases and 7 bases, there was a span of 13 bases. CDR1 and CDR2 from the germline V gene are MGHRA and YSYEKL. This CDR3 is 14 amino acids long. The CDR3 DNA reads TGCGCCAGCAGCCAAGATTATCGGGGGTGGGAGCAGTACTTC. Residues: CASSQDYRGWEQYF.

The chain combines TRBV5-1 with TRBJ2-2, with 10 bases lining up with TRBD2. Germline V lookup: CDR1 SGHRS, CDR2 YFSETQ. There are 16 residues in the CDR3. Unmatched junction bases numbered 4, after V lost 4 bases and J lost 1 base. CDR3 residues: CASSPWTSGNTGELFF. The CDR3 DNA follows: TGCGCCAGCAGCCCATGGACTAGCGGGAACACCGGGGAGCTGTTTTTT.

J is TRBJ1-1 and V is TRBV5-1; 7 bases match TRBD1. The CDR3 is 15 amino acids. With 6 bases clipped from V and 1 base from J, the junction kept 9 bases outside the gene matches. In germline, CDR1 is SGHRS, CDR2 YFSETQ. The CDR3 coding sequence is TGCGCCAGCAAACTATCGACAGGGCGGAACACTGAAGCTTTCTTT. This codes for CASKLSTGRNTEAFF. The full variable domain, rest sourced from reference TRBV5-1 and TRBJ1-1, is KAGVTQTPRYLIKTRGQQVTLSCSPISGHRSVSWYQQTPGQGLQFLFEYFSETQRNKGNFPGRFSGRQFSNSRSEMNVSTLELGDSALYLCASKLSTGRNTEAFFGQGTRLTVV.

This rearrangement joins TRBV13 to TRBJ1-1; D ambiguous. V was cut by 4 bases and J by 7 bases, with 13 bases left in between. This CDR3 is built from 13 residues. Germline-derived CDR1 and CDR2 are PRHDT and FYEKMQ (reference sequence). CDR3 loop: CASSSTRGGEAFF. CDR3 sequence (DNA): TGTGCCAGCAGCTCAACCCGCGGAGGTGAAGCTTTCTTT.

The chain combines TRBV7-9 with TRBJ1-1; no clear D. The germline V and J ends were trimmed by 1 base and 0 bases, with 9 bases remaining between them. Germline CDR1 and CDR2: SEHNR and FQNEAQ (reference sequence). The CDR3 is 15 residues long. CDR3 in amino acids: CASSLGGGMNTEAFF. The DNA of the CDR3 is TGTGCCAGCAGCTTAGGGGGAGGCATGAACACTGAAGCTTTCTTT.

The chain links TRBV11-3 to TRBJ2-5; D ambiguous. The germline gives CDR1 SGHNT, CDR2 YENEEA. V was shortened by 3 bases and J by 1 base, with 6 bases between the two germline ends. This CDR3 is built from 13 residues. Written as DNA, the CDR3 is TGTGCCAGCAGCTTGAGGTTCCAAGAGACCCAGTACTTC. It translates to CASSLRFQETQYF. The full variable domain, completed using reference TRBV11-3 and TRBJ2-5, is EAGVVQSPRYKIIEKKQPVAFWCNPISGHNTLYWYLQNLGQGPELLIRYENEEAVDDSQLPKDRFSAERLKGVDSTLKIQPAELGDSAVYLCASSLRFQETQYFGPGTRLLVL.

This chain joins TRBV2 and TRBJ2-7; 9 bases align to TRBD2. V trimming: 6 bases; J trimming: 4 bases; junction bases outside the gene matches: 7. CDR3 size: 14 residues. In germline, CDR1 is SNHLY, CDR2 FYNNEI. CDR3 sequence (DNA): TGTGCCAGCAGAGCCGCGGGGGGGGTTTACGAGCAGTACTTC. As protein: CASRAAGGVYEQYF.

V is TRBV2 and J is TRBJ1-1, with 7 bases that match TRBD1. The CDR3 is 16 residues long. Germline V gene data show CDR1 as SNHLY and CDR2 as FYNNEI. V dropped 5 bases and J dropped 0; count of bases not matched to a gene: 9. The CDR3 reads CASSLQGLSMNTEAFF. The CDR3 coding sequence is TGTGCCAGCAGTCTACAGGGGCTCTCCATGAACACTGAAGCTTTCTTT. Supplemented by reference TRBV2 and TRBJ1-1, the full variable domain reads EPEVTQTPSHQVTQMGQEVILRCVPISNHLYFYWYRQILGQKVEFLVSFYNNEISEKSEIFDDQFSVERPDGSNFTLKIRSTKLEDSAMYFCASSLQGLSMNTEAFFGQGTRLTVV.

The rearrangement uses TRBV10-2 and TRBJ1-2, with TRBD1 matching over 8 bases. With 0 bases clipped from V and 4 bases from J, the junction kept 7 bases outside the gene matches. From germline, CDR1 is WSHSY and CDR2 SAAADI. This CDR3 is built from 16 residues. This chain's CDR3 is CASSESIRGPPYGYTF. CDR3 DNA sequence: TGCGCCAGCAGTGAGTCGATCAGGGGGCCTCCCTATGGCTACACCTTC.

The V call is TRBV9, the J call TRBJ2-3; 8 nucleotides agree with TRBD2. V lost 3 bases and J lost 0; bases outside the gene matches: 6. CDR1 SGDLS and CDR2 YYNGEE come from the germline V gene. The CDR3 spans 16 residues. CDR3 residues: CASSGRGGSSTDTQYF. CDR3 DNA sequence: TGTGCCAGCAGCGGCCGGGGGGGGTCCAGCACAGATACGCAGTATTTT. Looking up the rest from reference TRBV9 and TRBJ2-3 gives the full variable domain: DSGVTQTPKHLITATGQRVTLRCSPRSGDLSVYWYQQSLDQGLQFLIQYYNGEERAKGNILERFSAQQFPDLHSELNLSSLELGDSALYFCASSGRGGSSTDTQYFGPGTRLTVL.

The chain uses TRBV27 and TRBJ2-7; TRBD2 aligns across 7 bases. The CDR3 sequence is 15 residues long. The germline V gene has CDR1 MNHEY and CDR2 SMNVEV (reference sequence). Trimming at V came to 7 bases and at J to 0 bases, leaving 9 bases not matched to a gene. The CDR3 nucleotides read TGTGCCAGCAAACCGACTAGCCGTTTCTCCTACGAGCAGTACTTC. It yields the protein CASKPTSRFSYEQYF.

This rearrangement joins TRBV28 to TRBJ2-7; 9 nucleotides agree with TRBD1. The CDR3 covers 15 residues. With V trimmed by 2 bases and J by 2 bases, 4 bases remained unmatched. Germline CDR1 reads MDHEN; CDR2 reads SYDVKM. CDR3 sequence reads: CASSLGGQGPYEQYF. CDR3 coding DNA: TGTGCCAGCAGTTTAGGGGGACAGGGCCCCTACGAGCAGTACTTC.

This chain connects TRBV4-1 to TRBJ2-7; weak D call: TRBD1 (6 bases). Looked up from germline, CDR1 is MGHRA and CDR2 is YSYEKL. The CDR3 length is 18 residues. V was pared by 0 bases and J by 2 bases, with 20 bases between. CDR3 region: CASSQDSRQGTFAYEQYF. CDR3 in DNA: TGCGCCAGCAGCCAAGATAGCCGGCAGGGGACCTTCGCCTACGAGCAGTACTTC.

The genes are TRBV9 and TRBJ1-4; 7 positions match TRBD1. The CDR3 runs to 15 residues. Per germline, CDR1 SGDLS and CDR2 YYNGEE. V dropped 0 bases and J dropped 6; count of bases not matched to a gene: 5. The CDR3 bases are TGTGCCAGCAGCGTAGGACAGGGTCGGGATGAAAAACTGTTTTTT. Translation: CASSVGQGRDEKLFF. Complete variable domain (other parts from reference TRBV9 and TRBJ1-4): DSGVTQTPKHLITATGQRVTLRCSPRSGDLSVYWYQQSLDQGLQFLIQYYNGEERAKGNILERFSAQQFPDLHSELNLSSLELGDSALYFCASSVGQGRDEKLFFGSGTQLSVL.

The chain is built from TRBV2 and TRBJ1-2; D gene unclear. V was clipped by 7 bases and J by 3 bases, with 15 bases between them. The CDR3 totals 14 residues. Germline V gives CDR1 SNHLY, CDR2 FYNNEI. The CDR3: CASIDPGDYYGYTF. In DNA form, the CDR3 reads TGTGCCAGCATTGACCCGGGAGACTACTATGGCTACACCTTC.

This chain connects TRBV10-3 to TRBJ2-3; D might be TRBD1 (7 bases). V dropped 6 bases and J dropped 0 bases, with 10 bases sitting between them. CDR3 size: 14 residues. From germline, CDR1 is ENHRY and CDR2 SYGVKD. In DNA, the CDR3 is TGTGCCATCAGACAGGGGACTAGCACAGATACGCAGTATTTT. It specifies CAIRQGTSTDTQYF.

V is TRBV5-4 and J is TRBJ2-3; no definite D call. In germline, CDR1 is SGHNT, CDR2 YYREEE (reference sequence). The length of the CDR3 is 13 residues. Trimming stripped 0 bases from V and 4 bases from J, with 6 bases between. CDR3 in amino acids: CASSLGGPDTQYF. The CDR3 DNA sequence: TGTGCCAGCAGCTTGGGTGGGCCAGATACGCAGTATTTT.

V gene TRBV19 combines with J gene TRBJ1-4; maybe TRBD1 (6 bases). This CDR3 has 15 residues. Germline V lookup: CDR1 LNHDA, CDR2 SQIVND (reference sequence). With 6 bases removed from V and 4 bases from J, the gap between germline ends came to 15 bases. The CDR3 region has the DNA TGTGCCAGTAGCTTGCCGGGACACCATAATGAAAAACTGTTTTTT. Its translation: CASSLPGHHNEKLFF.

J is TRBJ2-7 and V is TRBV11-2; D ambiguous. V lost 8 bases to trimming and J lost 3 bases, with 5 bases between them. Germline lookup yields CDR1 SGHAT and CDR2 FQNNGV. The CDR3 is 10 amino acids. CDR3 residues: CASEYYEQYF. In DNA form, the CDR3 reads TGTGCCAGCGAGTACTACGAGCAGTACTTC.

The chain links TRBV2 to TRBJ2-3; TRBD1 is a possible D gene (6 bases). V gave up 10 bases and J gave up 2 bases, with 16 bases separating them. This CDR3 has 14 amino acids. Germline CDR1 and CDR2: SNHLY and FYNNEI. The DNA for the CDR3 is TGTGCCACCTTACAGGGAACATACACAGATACGCAGTATTTT. Protein product: CATLQGTYTDTQYF.

The chain joins TRBV5-4 to TRBJ1-2; 8 nucleotides line up with TRBD1. CDR1 and CDR2 from the germline V gene are SGHNT and YYREEE (reference sequence). Germline trimming cut 4 bases from V and 4 bases from J; bases unmatched to any gene: 6. This CDR3 is built from 14 residues. CDR3 sequence: CASSPGQGTYGYTF. As DNA, the CDR3 is TGTGCCAGCAGCCCCGGACAGGGAACCTATGGCTACACCTTC.

The chain links TRBV6-6 to TRBJ1-1; D is undetermined. From germline, CDR1 is MNHNY and CDR2 SVGAGI (reference sequence). Trimming stripped 0 bases from V and 6 bases from J, with 8 bases between. This CDR3 region has 13 residues. The CDR3 DNA is TGTGCCAGCAGTTACTCAGCCGGTCCTGAAGCTTTCTTT. Protein sequence: CASSYSAGPEAFF.

The chain uses TRBV4-1 and TRBJ1-1, with 9 bases lining up with TRBD1. The CDR3 covers 17 residues. From germline, CDR1 is MGHRA and CDR2 YSYEKL. V was pared by 4 bases and J by 1 base, with 10 bases of the junction left unmatched. The CDR3 DNA reads TGCGCCAGCAGCCTCCTATGGCCGGGACAGGGGAACACTGAAGCTTTCTTT. As protein: CASSLLWPGQGNTEAFF.